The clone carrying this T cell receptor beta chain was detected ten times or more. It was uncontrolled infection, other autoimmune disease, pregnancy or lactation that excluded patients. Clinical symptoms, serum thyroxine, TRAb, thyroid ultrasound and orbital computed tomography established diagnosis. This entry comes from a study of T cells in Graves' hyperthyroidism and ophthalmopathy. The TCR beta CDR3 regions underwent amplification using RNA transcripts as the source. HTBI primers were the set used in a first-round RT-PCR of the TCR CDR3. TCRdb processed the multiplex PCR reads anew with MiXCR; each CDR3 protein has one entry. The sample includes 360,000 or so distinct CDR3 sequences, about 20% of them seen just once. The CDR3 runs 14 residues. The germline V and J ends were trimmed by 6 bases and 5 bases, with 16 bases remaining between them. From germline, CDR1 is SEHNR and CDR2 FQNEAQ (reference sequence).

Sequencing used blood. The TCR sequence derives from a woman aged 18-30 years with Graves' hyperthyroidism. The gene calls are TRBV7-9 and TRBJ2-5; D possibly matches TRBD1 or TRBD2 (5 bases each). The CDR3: CASSYRPGDETQYF. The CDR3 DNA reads TGTGCCAGCAGTTATAGGCCCGGGGACGAGACCCAGTACTTC.